This T cell receptor (beta chain) came from a study of monozygotic twins with inflammatory bowel disease (dated by TCRdb to about 2019). Study-level background: In total, around 28 monozygotic twin pairs made up the full study: 19 Danish pairs, all IBD-discordant, plus nine German pairs, of which four were IBD-concordant and five were IBD-discordant. Within discordant pairs, disease-associated traits were sought mainly by comparing IBD patients with their genetically identical healthy co-twins. Each individual had, on average, about 151 000 unique TCRalpha sequences and 181 000 unique TCRbeta sequences available for analysis. Overall study results and their limits: The analysis was unable to tell apart different T cell subtypes. Repertoire similarity did not differ between concordant and discordant twins, possibly due to limited statistical power. Measured by the inverse Simpson index, TCRbeta repertoire diversity was lower in IBD patients than in their healthy co-twins. No single strong signal or clonotype linked to IBD turned up in the results, so the idea that one exists was not supported. Because patients were on differing immunosuppressive treatments, the repertoires may have picked up extra background noise and inter-individual variability. IBD patients shared fewer clonotypes with other individuals than healthy twins did, most markedly in patients showing signs of disease activity.

From each donor, a roughly 2.7 ml peripheral blood sample was collected into PAXgene tubes and kept at -80 degrees C. Total RNA was isolated from whole blood with the PAXgene blood miRNA kit on an automated QIAcube, without T cell sorting. Peripheral blood from monozygotic twin pairs who were concordant or discordant for inflammatory bowel disease underwent deep TCRalpha and TCRbeta repertoire profiling using unique molecular barcoding. For every twin pair, smoking habits were documented, and each individual was categorised as a current, former or never smoker. Notes on this clonotype: There is no known antigen for this receptor.

Library prep was done by 5' RACE. For each TCR library, approximately 3,700 ng of total RNA was used. cDNA was synthesized with SMARTScribe reverse transcriptase in eight separate reactions per sample. During cDNA synthesis, template switching was used to introduce unique molecular identifiers that contained a 6-nucleotide sample barcode. Amplification of TCRalpha and TCRbeta cDNA involved two nested PCRs of roughly 17 and 9 cycles, and each PCR was followed by bead purification. Before amplification, the cDNA was both treated with uracil DNA-glycosylase and purified with the QIAquick PCR purification kit. The second PCR added Illumina TruSeq-compatible adapters along with sample-specific barcodes. Library quality and concentration were checked on TapeStation and Qubit, and libraries were pooled at roughly 5 ng each. Sequencing of pooled libraries was carried out on an Illumina HiSeq2500 single-index Rapid Run using 2 x 100 bp reads and custom sequencing primers. The source study handled its data this way. UMI-based consensus assembly with MiGEC version 1.2.6 was used to correct PCR and sequencing errors. V(D)J alignment, clonotype assembly and CDR3 extraction were performed with MiXCR version 2.1.1. Normalisation of gene usage, clonotype sharing and MAIT/NKT TCR abundance was achieved by analysing the top 1000, 10 000 and 20 000 clonotypes per sample. After downsampling to 27 000 UMIs, diversity was calculated as the inverse Simpson index using the vegan R package. Paired Mann-Whitney U tests were applied to discordant twin pairs, with Benjamini-Hochberg correction for multiple testing. The reads, reprocessed by TCRdb, yield one row per CDR3 protein sequence and no DNA. TCRdb, not the original authors, processed these V and J calls. The table of this sample itemizes under 350,000 distinct CDR3 sequences. Of the sample, roughly 5.8% is held by the ten largest clones.

CDR1 and CDR2 (DFQATT, SNEGSKA) derive from the germline V gene (reference sequence). The CDR3 sequence holds 15 residues, the cysteine and phenylalanine included. A DNA sequence was not provided. The sequenced sample consisted of blood. The TCR originated in a human donor with ulcerative colitis or Crohn's disease, or a healthy co-twin of an affected twin (not recorded which). The rearranged segments are TRBV20-1 and TRBJ2-1; absent DNA, TCRdb's TRBD1 call cannot be checked. Here the CDR3 is given as CSAPLGQGSYNEQFF.